A selection of T cell receptor beta chains follows, all from one sample in a study of control samples from healthy donors and cancer patients. Libraries were prepared by immunoSEQ multiplex PCR; TCRdb keeps only in-frame clonotypes and omits some of them. The sample shows over 80,000 clones, 75% to 95% of them seen only once. The sequenced material came from blood. These receptors were obtained from a man younger than 40 in good health. The CDR3 runs from the conserved cysteine through the conserved F or W. Each record gives: J gene, clone size, D gene, V gene, CDR3 protein, CDR3 DNA. A D gene is named only where the DNA matches it firmly. A clone size is listed for some rows: how often the clone was seen (once, few, many), or a class if it is expanded.

J gene: TRBJ1-3
clone size: few
D gene: -
V gene: TRBV18
CDR3 protein: CASSALVQIGNTIYF
CDR3 DNA: TGTGCCAGCTCAGCCCTGGTCCAAATCGGAAACACCATATATTTT

J gene: TRBJ1-3
clone size: -
D gene: TRBD1
V gene: TRBV4-1
CDR3 protein: CASSQWVQGAAGNTIYF
CDR3 DNA: TGCGCCAGCAGCCAATGGGTACAGGGGGCGGCTGGAAACACCATATATTTT

J gene: TRBJ1-1
clone size: once
D gene: -
V gene: TRBV5-4
CDR3 protein: CASSLRREHTEAFF
CDR3 DNA: TGTGCCAGCAGCTTGAGAAGGGAGCACACTGAAGCTTTCTTT

J gene: TRBJ2-5
clone size: once
D gene: -
V gene: TRBV2
CDR3 protein: CASSGLSETQYF
CDR3 DNA: TGTGCCAGCAGTGGACTTTCAGAGACCCAGTACTTC

J gene: TRBJ2-2
clone size: once
D gene: -
V gene: TRBV5-1
CDR3 protein: CASSLREWGTGELFF
CDR3 DNA: TGCGCCAGCAGCTTGCGAGAATGGGGGACCGGGGAGCTGTTTTTT

J gene: TRBJ1-1
clone size: -
D gene: -
V gene: TRBV21-1
CDR3 protein: CAEGGTGLNTEAFF
CDR3 DNA: TGTGCCGAAGGGGGGACAGGGTTGAACACTGAAGCTTTCTTT

J gene: TRBJ1-5
clone size: -
D gene: -
V gene: TRBV15
CDR3 protein: CATSRDIQATGQPQHF
CDR3 DNA: TGTGCCACCAGCAGAGATATTCAGGCAACGGGTCAGCCCCAGCATTTT

J gene: TRBJ1-2
clone size: -
D gene: -
V gene: TRBV7-9
CDR3 protein: CASSLVGGYTF
CDR3 DNA: TGTGCCAGCAGCTTAGTGGGTGGCTACACCTTC

J gene: TRBJ2-3
clone size: -
D gene: TRBD1
V gene: TRBV7-3
CDR3 protein: CASSARTGTTDTQYF
CDR3 DNA: TGTGCCAGCAGCGCTCGGACAGGGACCACAGATACGCAGTATTTT

J gene: TRBJ1-3
clone size: -
D gene: -
V gene: TRBV2
CDR3 protein: CASSWVLGASGNTIYF
CDR3 DNA: TGTGCCAGCAGCTGGGTACTTGGGGCCTCTGGAAACACCATATATTTT

J gene: TRBJ1-1
clone size: -
D gene: -
V gene: TRBV14
CDR3 protein: CASSQDFEDEAFF
CDR3 DNA: TGTGCCAGCAGCCAAGACTTCGAGGACGAAGCTTTCTTT

J gene: TRBJ2-5
clone size: -
D gene: TRBD1
V gene: TRBV29-1
CDR3 protein: CSVPGQRQETQYF
CDR3 DNA: TGCAGCGTTCCGGGACAGAGACAAGAGACCCAGTACTTC

J gene: TRBJ2-6
clone size: -
D gene: -
V gene: TRBV7-2
CDR3 protein: CASSPSATGYKAGANVLTF
CDR3 DNA: TGTGCCAGCAGCCCGAGCGCAACAGGGTATAAGGCTGGGGCCAACGTCCTGACTTTC

J gene: TRBJ2-2
clone size: -
D gene: TRBD2
V gene: TRBV19
CDR3 protein: CASSAGLAGGPNTGELFF
CDR3 DNA: TGTGCCAGTAGTGCGGGACTAGCGGGAGGGCCGAACACCGGGGAGCTGTTTTTT